This TCR beta chain appears in the sequencing data of a study of blood T cells in healthy people across ages. This CDR3 comprises 15 residues. Looked up from germline, CDR1 is SQVTM and CDR2 is ANQGSEA. Whole-study findings and limits: Any changes in expanded clonotypes were possibly confounded, as donor CMV status remained unknown.

A sample-barcoded 5' primer and a J-beta primer mix were used in a second PCR of roughly 7 to 11 cycles. TCRdb analysed the 5' RACE reads with MiXCR anew, one entry per CDR3 protein. The sample consists of 1.5 million to 2 million distinct CDR3 sequences, 30% to 40% of them appearing once. Concerning this clonotype itself: Its specificity is not known. One end of the junction is discordant with germline, which a read error may explain.

This TCR came from a woman aged 25 to 39 in good health. The specimen sequenced was blood. This rearrangement joins TRBV29-1 to TRBJ2-6; D possibly corresponds to TRBD2 (7 bases). The CDR3: CGVKGGGSGANVLTF. In nucleotides, the CDR3 is TGCGGCGTTAAAGGGGGGGGTTCTGGGGCCAACGTCCTGACTTTC.